The clone carrying this T cell receptor (beta chain) has a handful of counts. Antigen: not known. This entry belongs to a study of vaccination and CD4 T cells after COVID-19. Across the whole study: From HCoV-229E, HCoV-OC43, HCoV-NL63 and SARS-CoV-2, overlapping spike peptides were used to stimulate the cells. In the control cultures, a CEFX pool, an HIV-1 Nef pool, or no peptide was supplied.

Stated treatment: roughly 10-day PBMC culture with coronavirus spike peptide pools or control peptides (ViraFEST assay). The Oncomine TCR Beta short-read assay was applied to DNA of cultured CD4+ T cells. From cultured CD4+ T cells, genomic DNA was extracted. In TCRdb, the PCR reads were re-called with MiXCR into one record per CDR3 protein. Here the sample spans about 15,000 distinct CDR3 sequences, over 55% being singletons. Study-wide points: Rising from around 20 to 38, the median of SARS-CoV-2-reactive clonotypes did not change significantly.

CDR1 and CDR2 from the germline V gene are SEHNR and FQNEAQ (reference sequence). The CDR3 covers 15 residues. V lost 0 bases and J lost 1, with 9 bases in between. Sequenced: CD4+ T cells from blood, cultured in vitro. The receptor was isolated from a human donor who had recovered from COVID-19. This chain joins TRBV7-9 and TRBJ1-1, with D perhaps TRBD1 (5 bases). The CDR3 protein is CASSLAAGPNTEAFF. The DNA of the CDR3 is TGTGCCAGCAGCTTAGCTGCGGGGCCGAACACTGAAGCTTTCTTT.